Each of the 4 T cell receptor beta chains below was sequenced from the same sample in a study of T-cell reconstitution after alpha-beta-depleted transplantation in children. The library targeted TCRbeta and was prepared with unique molecular identifiers. Using its own MiXCR run on the PCR reads, TCRdb lists one record per CDR3 protein. This table holds 300,000 to 350,000 distinct CDR3 sequences, roughly 16% found once. The starting material was PBMCs, mostly from graft donor cells, obtained 360 days after TCRalphabeta/CD19-depleted stem cell transplant. The receptor source for this set is a male patient between 2 and 15 years old who had a stem cell transplant for acute lymphoblastic leukemia, so the T cells may come from the graft donor.

This clonotype was observed a few times. The chain couples TRBV20-1 to TRBJ2-1; 8 bases are shared with TRBD2. The CDR3 extends over 14 amino acids. With 1 base clipped from V and 6 bases from J, the junction kept 5 bases outside the gene matches. Germline CDR1 is DFQATT and CDR2 is SNEGSKA (reference sequence). The CDR3 region is CSARVAGIPNEQFF. In DNA form, the CDR3 reads TGCAGTGCTAGAGTAGCGGGAATCCCCAATGAGCAGTTCTTC.

The sample holds a few counts of this clonotype. This chain joins TRBV28 and TRBJ2-2, with D hard to call. The CDR3 has 14 residues. Germline CDR1 and CDR2: MDHEN and SYDVKM. Trimming pared 1 base from V and 6 bases from J, leaving 9 bases between. The CDR3 bases are TGTGCCAGCAGTTTATTCCGCCGGCCCGGGGAGCTGTTTTTT. This translates into CASSLFRRPGELFF.

This clonotype occurred many times. The genes are TRBV6-6 and TRBJ1-5; 8 bases are shared with TRBD1. J lost 9 bases, V lost 5 bases, and 6 bases had no gene match. Per germline, CDR1 MNHNY and CDR2 SVGAGI (reference sequence). The CDR3 is 13 amino acids. In DNA form, the CDR3 reads TGTGCCAGCAGTAGACAGGGGAATTGGCCCCAGCATTTT. Protein sequence: CASSRQGNWPQHF.

The CDR3 reads CASSLLTSGKTHNEQFF. The CDR3 DNA sequence: TGTGCCAGCAGCTTACTCACGAGCGGGAAGACCCACAATGAGCAGTTCTTC. The rearrangement uses TRBV7-3 and TRBJ2-1, with TRBD2 identical over 7 bases. This CDR3 has 17 amino acids. The V and J ends lost 2 bases and 5 bases, in that order; junction bases with no gene match: 12. CDR1 is SGHTA, CDR2 FQGTGA, per germline.